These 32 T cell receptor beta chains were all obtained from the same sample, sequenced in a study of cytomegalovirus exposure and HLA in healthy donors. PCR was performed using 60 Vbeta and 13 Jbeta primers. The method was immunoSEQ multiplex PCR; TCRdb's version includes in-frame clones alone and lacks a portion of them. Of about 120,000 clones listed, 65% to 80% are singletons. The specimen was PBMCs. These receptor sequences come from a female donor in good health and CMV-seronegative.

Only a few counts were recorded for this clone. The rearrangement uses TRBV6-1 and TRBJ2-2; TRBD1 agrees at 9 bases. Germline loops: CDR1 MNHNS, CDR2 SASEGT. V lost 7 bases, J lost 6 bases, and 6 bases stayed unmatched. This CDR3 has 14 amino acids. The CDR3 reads CASNLQGAAGELFF. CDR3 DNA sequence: TGTGCCAGCAATTTACAGGGGGCCGCCGGGGAGCTGTTTTTT.

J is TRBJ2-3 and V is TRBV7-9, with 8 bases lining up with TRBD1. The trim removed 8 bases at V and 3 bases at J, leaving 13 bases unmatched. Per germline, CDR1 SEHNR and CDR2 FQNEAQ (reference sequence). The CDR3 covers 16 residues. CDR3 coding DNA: TGTGCCAGCCTTTCCGCAAGGACAGGGTTTACAGATACGCAGTATTTT. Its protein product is CASLSARTGFTDTQYF.

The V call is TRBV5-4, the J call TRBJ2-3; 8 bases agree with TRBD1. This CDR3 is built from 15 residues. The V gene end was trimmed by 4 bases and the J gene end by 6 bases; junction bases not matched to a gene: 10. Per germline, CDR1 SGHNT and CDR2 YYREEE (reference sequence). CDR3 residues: CASSHVDRVADTQYF. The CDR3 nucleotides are TGTGCCAGCAGCCACGTGGACAGGGTGGCGGATACGCAGTATTTT.

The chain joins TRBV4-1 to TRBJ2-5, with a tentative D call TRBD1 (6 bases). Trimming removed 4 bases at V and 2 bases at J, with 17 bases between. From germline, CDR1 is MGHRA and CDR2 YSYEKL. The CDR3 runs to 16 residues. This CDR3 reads CASSRGPGTSQETQYF. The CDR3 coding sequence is TGCGCCAGCAGCCGGGGCCCCGGGACATCACAAGAGACCCAGTACTTC.

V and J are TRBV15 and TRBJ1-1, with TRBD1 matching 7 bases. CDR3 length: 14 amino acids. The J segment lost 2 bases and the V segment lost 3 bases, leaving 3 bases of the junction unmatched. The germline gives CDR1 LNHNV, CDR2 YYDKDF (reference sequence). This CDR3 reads CATSRDRLNTEAFF. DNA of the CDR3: TGTGCCACCAGCAGGGACAGGCTAAACACTGAAGCTTTCTTT. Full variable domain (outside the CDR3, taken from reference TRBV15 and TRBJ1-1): DAMVIQNPRYQVTQFGKPVTLSCSQTLNHNVMYWYQQKSSQAPKLLFHYYDKDFNNEADTPDNFQSRRPNTSFCFLDIRSPGLGDTAMYLCATSRDRLNTEAFFGQGTRLTVV.

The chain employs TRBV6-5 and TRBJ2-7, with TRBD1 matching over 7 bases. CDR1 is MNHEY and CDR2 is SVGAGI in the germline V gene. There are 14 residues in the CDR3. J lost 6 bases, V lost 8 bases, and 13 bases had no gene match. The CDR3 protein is CASSYGTATIEQYF. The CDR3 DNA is TGTGCCAGCTCTTATGGGACAGCCACAATCGAGCAGTACTTC.

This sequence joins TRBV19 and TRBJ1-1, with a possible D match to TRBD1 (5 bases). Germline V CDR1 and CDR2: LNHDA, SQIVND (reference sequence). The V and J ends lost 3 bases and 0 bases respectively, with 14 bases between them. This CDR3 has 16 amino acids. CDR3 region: CASSIGGLGMNTEAFF. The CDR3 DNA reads TGTGCCAGTAGTATTGGGGGGTTAGGGATGAACACTGAAGCTTTCTTT.

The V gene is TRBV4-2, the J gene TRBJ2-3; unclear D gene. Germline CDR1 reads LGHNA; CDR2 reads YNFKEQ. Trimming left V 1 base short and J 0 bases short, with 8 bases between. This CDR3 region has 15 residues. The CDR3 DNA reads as TGTGCCAGCAGCCAAGGTTACTTCAGCACAGATACGCAGTATTTT. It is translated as CASSQGYFSTDTQYF.

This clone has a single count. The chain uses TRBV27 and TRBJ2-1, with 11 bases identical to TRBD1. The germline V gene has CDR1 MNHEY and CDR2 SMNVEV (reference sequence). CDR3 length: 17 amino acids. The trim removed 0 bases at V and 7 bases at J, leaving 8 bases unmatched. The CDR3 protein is CASSLSPDRGPRNEQFF. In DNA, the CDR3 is TGTGCCAGCAGTTTATCCCCGGACAGGGGGCCACGGAATGAGCAGTTCTTC.

The CDR3 nucleotides are TGTGCCAGCAGGGTTAGCGGGGGGGCGGTTGAGCAGTACTTC. Translation: CASRVSGGAVEQYF. The rearrangement joins TRBV2 to TRBJ2-7; 11 bases match TRBD2. The germline CDR1 and CDR2 sequences are SNHLY and FYNNEI. This CDR3 spans 14 amino acids. Trimming took 6 bases from V and 7 from J; bases not matched to a gene: 8.

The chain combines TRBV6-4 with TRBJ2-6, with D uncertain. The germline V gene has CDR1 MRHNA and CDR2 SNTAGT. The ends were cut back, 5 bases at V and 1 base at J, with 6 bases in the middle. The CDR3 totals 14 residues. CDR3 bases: TGTGCCAGCAGTCCCCAGTCTGGGGCCAACGTCCTGACTTTC. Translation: CASSPQSGANVLTF.

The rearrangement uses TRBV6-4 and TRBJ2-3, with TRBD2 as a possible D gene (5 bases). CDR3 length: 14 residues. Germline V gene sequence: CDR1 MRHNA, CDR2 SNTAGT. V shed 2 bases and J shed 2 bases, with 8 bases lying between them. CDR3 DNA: TGTGCCAGCAGTGACGGGCTAGCCACAGATACGCAGTATTTT. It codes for CASSDGLATDTQYF.

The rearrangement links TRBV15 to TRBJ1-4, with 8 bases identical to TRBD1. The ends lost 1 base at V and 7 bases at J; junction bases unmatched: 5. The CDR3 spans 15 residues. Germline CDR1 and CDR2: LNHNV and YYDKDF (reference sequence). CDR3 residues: CATSRVPGGFEKLFF. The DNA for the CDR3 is TGTGCCACCAGCAGAGTCCCAGGGGGCTTTGAAAAACTGTTTTTT.

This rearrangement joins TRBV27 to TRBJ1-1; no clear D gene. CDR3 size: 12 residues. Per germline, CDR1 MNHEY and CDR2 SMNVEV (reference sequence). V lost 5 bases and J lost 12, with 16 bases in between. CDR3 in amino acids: CASSPSLGKPFF. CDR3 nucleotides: TGTGCCAGCAGTCCCTCCCTCGGGAAGCCTTTCTTT.

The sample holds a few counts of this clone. The CDR3 sequence: CASSEAFGVAATKLFF. The CDR3 nucleotides read TGTGCCAGTTCGGAGGCCTTCGGGGTGGCAGCCACAAAACTGTTTTTT. The chain is built from TRBV19 and TRBJ1-4; no definite D call. The CDR3 extends over 16 amino acids. CDR1 is LNHDA and CDR2 is SQIVND in the germline V gene (reference sequence). Trimming pared 8 bases from V and 10 bases from J, leaving 26 bases between.

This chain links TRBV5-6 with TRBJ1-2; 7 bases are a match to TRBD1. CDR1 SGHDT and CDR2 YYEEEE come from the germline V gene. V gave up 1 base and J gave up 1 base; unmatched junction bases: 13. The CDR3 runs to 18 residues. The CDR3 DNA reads TGTGCCAGCAGCTTGACAGGGGCCAATTCAGAACTTAACTATGGCTACACCTTC. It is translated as CASSLTGANSELNYGYTF.

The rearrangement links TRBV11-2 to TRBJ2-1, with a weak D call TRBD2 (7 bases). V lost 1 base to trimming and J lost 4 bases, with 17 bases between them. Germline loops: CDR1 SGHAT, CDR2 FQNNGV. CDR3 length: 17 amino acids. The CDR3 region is CASSLGGRGGPYNEQFF. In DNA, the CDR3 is TGTGCCAGCAGCTTAGGGGGGAGGGGGGGCCCATACAATGAGCAGTTCTTC.

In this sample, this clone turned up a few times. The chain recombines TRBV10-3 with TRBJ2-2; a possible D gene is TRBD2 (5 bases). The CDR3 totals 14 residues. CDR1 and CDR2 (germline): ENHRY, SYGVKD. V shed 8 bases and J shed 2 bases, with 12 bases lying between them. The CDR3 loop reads CAIGSGSNTGELFF. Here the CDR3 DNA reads TGTGCCATCGGGTCGGGGAGCAACACCGGGGAGCTGTTTTTT.

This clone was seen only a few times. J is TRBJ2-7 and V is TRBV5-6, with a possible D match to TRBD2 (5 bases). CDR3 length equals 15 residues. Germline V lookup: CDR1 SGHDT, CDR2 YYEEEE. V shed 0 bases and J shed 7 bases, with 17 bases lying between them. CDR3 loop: CASSLGLAYLGEQYF. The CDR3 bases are TGTGCCAGCAGCTTGGGCCTAGCCTATTTGGGTGAGCAGTACTTC.

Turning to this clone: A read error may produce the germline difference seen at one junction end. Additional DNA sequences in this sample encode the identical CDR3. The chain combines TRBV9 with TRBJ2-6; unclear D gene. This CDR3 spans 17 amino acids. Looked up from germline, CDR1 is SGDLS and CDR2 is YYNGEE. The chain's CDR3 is CASSADFFGAGANVLTF. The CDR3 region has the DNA TGCGCCAGCAGCGCCGACTTCTTCGGAGCGGGGGCCAACGTCCTGACTTTC.

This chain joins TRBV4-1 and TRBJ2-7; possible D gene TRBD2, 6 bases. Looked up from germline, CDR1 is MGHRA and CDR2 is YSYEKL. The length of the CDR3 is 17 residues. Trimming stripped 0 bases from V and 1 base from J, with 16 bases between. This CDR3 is CASSQEAPLGGSYEQYF. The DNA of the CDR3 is TGCGCCAGCAGCCAAGAAGCACCCCTGGGGGGATCCTACGAGCAGTACTTC.

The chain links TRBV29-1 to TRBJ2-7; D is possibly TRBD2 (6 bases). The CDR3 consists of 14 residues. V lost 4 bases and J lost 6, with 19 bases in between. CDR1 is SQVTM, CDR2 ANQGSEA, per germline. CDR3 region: CSVAYKVGTGEQYF. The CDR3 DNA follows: TGCAGCGTTGCCTATAAAGTGGGGACTGGCGAGCAGTACTTC.

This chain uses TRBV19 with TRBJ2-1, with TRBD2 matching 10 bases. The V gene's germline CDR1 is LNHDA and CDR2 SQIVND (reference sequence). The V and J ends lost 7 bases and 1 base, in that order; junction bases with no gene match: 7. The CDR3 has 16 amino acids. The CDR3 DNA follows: TGTGCCAGTATAAGCGGGGGGGCCGATTCCTACAATGAGCAGTTCTTC. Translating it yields CASISGGADSYNEQFF.

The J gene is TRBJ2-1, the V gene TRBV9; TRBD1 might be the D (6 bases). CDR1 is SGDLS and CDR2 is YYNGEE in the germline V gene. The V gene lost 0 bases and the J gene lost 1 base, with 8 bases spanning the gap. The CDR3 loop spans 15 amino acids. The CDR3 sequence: CASSVEDSSYNEQFF. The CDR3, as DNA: TGTGCCAGCAGCGTAGAGGACAGTTCCTACAATGAGCAGTTCTTC.

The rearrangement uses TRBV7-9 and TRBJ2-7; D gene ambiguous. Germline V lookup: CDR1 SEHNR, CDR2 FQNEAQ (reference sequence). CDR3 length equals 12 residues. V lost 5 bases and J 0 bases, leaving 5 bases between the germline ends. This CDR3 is CASSPSSYEQYF. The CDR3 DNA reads TGTGCCAGCAGCCCTAGCTCCTACGAGCAGTACTTC.

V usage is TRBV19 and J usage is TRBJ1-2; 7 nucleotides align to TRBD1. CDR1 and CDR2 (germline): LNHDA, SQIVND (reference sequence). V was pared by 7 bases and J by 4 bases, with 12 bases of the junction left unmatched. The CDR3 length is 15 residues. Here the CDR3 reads CASTYGRGVTYGYTF. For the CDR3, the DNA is TGTGCCAGTACCTATGGCAGGGGGGTAACCTATGGCTACACCTTC.

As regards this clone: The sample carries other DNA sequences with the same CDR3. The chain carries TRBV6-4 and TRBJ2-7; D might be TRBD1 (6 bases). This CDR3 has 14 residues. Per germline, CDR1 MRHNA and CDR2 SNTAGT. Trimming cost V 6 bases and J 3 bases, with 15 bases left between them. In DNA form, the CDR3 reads TGTGCCAGCAGCCATCAACAGGGATGCTACGAGCAGTACTTC. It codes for CASSHQQGCYEQYF.

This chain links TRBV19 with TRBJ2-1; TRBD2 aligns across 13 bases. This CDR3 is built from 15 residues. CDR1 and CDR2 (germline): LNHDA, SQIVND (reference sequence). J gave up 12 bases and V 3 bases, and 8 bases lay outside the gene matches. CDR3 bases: TGTGCCAGTAGTATGGCACTAGCGGGGGGGCGGTCGCAGTTCTTC. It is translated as CASSMALAGGRSQFF.

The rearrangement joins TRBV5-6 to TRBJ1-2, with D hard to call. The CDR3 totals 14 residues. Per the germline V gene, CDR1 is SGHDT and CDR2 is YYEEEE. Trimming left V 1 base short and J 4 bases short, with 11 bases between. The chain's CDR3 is CASSLPLNFYGYTF. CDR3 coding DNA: TGTGCCAGCAGCTTGCCACTGAACTTCTATGGCTACACCTTC.

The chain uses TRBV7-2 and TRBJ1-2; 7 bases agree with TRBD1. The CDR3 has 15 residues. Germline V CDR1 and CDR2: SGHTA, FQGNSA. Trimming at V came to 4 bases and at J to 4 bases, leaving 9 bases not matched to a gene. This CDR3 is CASSSLGGQSYGYTF. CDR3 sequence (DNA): TGTGCCAGCAGCTCCCTTGGGGGACAGTCCTATGGCTACACCTTC.

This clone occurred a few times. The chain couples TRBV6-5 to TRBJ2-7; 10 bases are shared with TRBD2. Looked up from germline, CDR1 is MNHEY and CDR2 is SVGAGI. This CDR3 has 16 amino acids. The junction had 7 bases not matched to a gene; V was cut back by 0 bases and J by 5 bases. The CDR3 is CASSYSPSGGFDEQYF. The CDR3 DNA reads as TGTGCCAGCAGTTACTCGCCTAGCGGGGGATTCGACGAGCAGTACTTC.

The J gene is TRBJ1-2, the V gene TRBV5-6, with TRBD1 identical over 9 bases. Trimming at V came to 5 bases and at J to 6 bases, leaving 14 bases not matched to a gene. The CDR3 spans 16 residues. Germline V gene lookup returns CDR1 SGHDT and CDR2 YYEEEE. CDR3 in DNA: TGTGCCAGCAGGAGGACAGGGGACACCGGGCGGGATGGCTACACCTTC. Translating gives CASRRTGDTGRDGYTF.